Following are 22 T cell receptor beta chains from one sample sequenced in a study of cytomegalovirus exposure and HLA in healthy donors. Researchers ran the PCR with 60 Vbeta and 13 Jbeta primers. Assay: immunoSEQ multiplex PCR; the TCRdb copy retains only in-frame clones and omits some. The profile shows roughly 100,000 clones, around 82% of them singletons. The material sequenced was PBMCs. These TCRs come from a woman aged 18 to 35 in good health and CMV-seropositive.

The chain carries TRBV5-6 and TRBJ2-3; D possibly corresponds to TRBD1 (5 bases). The CDR3 sequence is 17 residues long. V was pared by 4 bases and J by 6 bases, with 24 bases between. CDR1 SGHDT and CDR2 YYEEEE come from the germline V gene. This CDR3 is CASSPLDSLFGVDTQYF. CDR3 coding DNA: TGTGCCAGCAGCCCCCTAGACAGTCTCTTTGGAGTGGATACGCAGTATTTT.

This chain joins TRBV5-1 and TRBJ2-1, with 7 bases identical to TRBD2. The CDR3 is made up of 13 amino acids. Germline trimming cut 3 bases from V and 8 bases from J; bases unmatched to any gene: 5. CDR1 SGHRS and CDR2 YFSETQ come from the germline V gene. As DNA, the CDR3 is TGCGCCAGCAGCTCAAGACTAGCCGATGAGCAGTTCTTC. Translated, it gives CASSSRLADEQFF. Full variable domain (remainder filled in from reference TRBV5-1 and TRBJ2-1): KAGVTQTPRYLIKTRGQQVTLSCSPISGHRSVSWYQQTPGQGLQFLFEYFSETQRNKGNFPGRFSGRQFSNSRSEMNVSTLELGDSALYLCASSSRLADEQFFGPGTRLTVL.

The chain employs TRBV28 and TRBJ2-3, with D hard to call. CDR1 MDHEN and CDR2 SYDVKM come from the germline V gene. Trimming removed 6 bases at V and 1 base at J, with 5 bases between. The CDR3 contains 12 residues. DNA for the CDR3: TGTGCCAGCAGCCGAGGCACAGATACGCAGTATTTT. Its translation is CASSRGTDTQYF.

This chain connects TRBV5-1 to TRBJ2-1; 8 bases are a match to TRBD1. CDR3 size: 15 residues. Looked up from germline, CDR1 is SGHRS and CDR2 is YFSETQ. Trimming cost V 3 bases and J 6 bases; bases outside gene matches: 8. The CDR3 loop reads CASSYQGARSNEQFF. The CDR3 DNA is TGCGCCAGCAGCTACCAGGGGGCGCGAAGCAATGAGCAGTTCTTC. The full variable domain, rest sourced from reference TRBV5-1 and TRBJ2-1, is KAGVTQTPRYLIKTRGQQVTLSCSPISGHRSVSWYQQTPGQGLQFLFEYFSETQRNKGNFPGRFSGRQFSNSRSEMNVSTLELGDSALYLCASSYQGARSNEQFFGPGTRLTVL.

This clone has just one count. The rearrangement joins TRBV18 to TRBJ1-1; TRBD1 might be the D (6 bases). V lost 1 base and J lost 0, with 12 bases in between. The CDR3 has 16 amino acids. Germline V gene lookup returns CDR1 KGHSH and CDR2 LQKENI. The CDR3 protein is CASSPRQGHMNTEAFF. The CDR3 DNA reads TGTGCCAGCTCACCACGGCAGGGGCACATGAACACTGAAGCTTTCTTT.

V and J are TRBV2 and TRBJ2-7; a possible D gene is TRBD2 (6 bases). The CDR3 runs 14 residues. Germline CDR1 SNHLY, CDR2 FYNNEI. The V and J ends lost 6 bases and 0 bases respectively, with 12 bases between them. The CDR3 coding sequence is TGTGCCAGCAGCGGGGGACTCTTCTCCTACGAGCAGTACTTC. Its protein is CASSGGLFSYEQYF.

The chain combines TRBV28 with TRBJ1-5; TRBD1 is a possible D gene (5 bases). From germline, CDR1 is MDHEN and CDR2 SYDVKM. V was cut by 3 bases and J by 0 bases, with 15 bases left in between. The CDR3 loop spans 17 amino acids. The CDR3 spells CASSFTGQRNSNQPQHF. The CDR3 DNA sequence: TGTGCCAGCAGTTTTACAGGCCAGAGAAATAGCAATCAGCCCCAGCATTTT.

This chain joins TRBV2 and TRBJ1-1; 10 nucleotides agree with TRBD1. The junction had 2 bases not matched to a gene; V was cut back by 8 bases and J by 11 bases. The CDR3 spans 10 residues. The germline V gene has CDR1 SNHLY and CDR2 FYNNEI. The CDR3 loop reads CASRGQGAFF. In DNA form, the CDR3 reads TGTGCCAGCCGGGGACAGGGGGCTTTCTTT.

V and J are TRBV28 and TRBJ1-1; 7 positions match TRBD1. The CDR3 spans 13 residues. J lost 7 bases, V lost 5 bases, and 7 bases had no gene match. Germline V CDR1 and CDR2: MDHEN, SYDVKM. The CDR3 is CASSQGDRSEAFF. In DNA form, the CDR3 reads TGTGCCAGCAGTCAGGGGGATCGGAGTGAAGCTTTCTTT.

This chain joins TRBV28 and TRBJ2-7; TRBD1 agrees at 9 bases. Looked up from germline, CDR1 is MDHEN and CDR2 is SYDVKM. This CDR3 comprises 15 residues. V lost 3 bases, J lost 0 bases, and 3 bases stayed unmatched. The DNA for the CDR3 is TGTGCCAGCAGTTTCTGGGACAGGGTCTCCTACGAGCAGTACTTC. Protein sequence: CASSFWDRVSYEQYF.

The chain couples TRBV6-5 to TRBJ2-7, with TRBD1 as a possible D gene (5 bases). The CDR3 contains 14 residues. Trimming removed 3 bases at V and 4 bases at J, with 13 bases between. Germline V gene sequence: CDR1 MNHEY, CDR2 SVGAGI. Here the CDR3 reads CASSYSQDTYEQYF. CDR3 bases: TGTGCCAGCAGTTATTCCCAGGACACATACGAGCAGTACTTC.

CDR3 coding DNA: TGTGCCAGCAGCCCCGGGGGGGGGTACGAGCAGTACTTC. Its protein is CASSPGGGYEQYF. The chain employs TRBV7-3 and TRBJ2-7, with 8 bases fitting TRBD2. Germline V gives CDR1 SGHTA, CDR2 FQGTGA. Trimming took 5 bases from V and 4 from J; bases not matched to a gene: 4. The CDR3 spans 13 residues.

This clone was seen a few times. The chain carries TRBV9 and TRBJ1-1; possibly TRBD1 for D (5 bases). Per the germline V gene, CDR1 is SGDLS and CDR2 is YYNGEE. This CDR3 spans 15 amino acids. The V gene lost 4 bases and the J gene lost 4 bases, with 17 bases spanning the gap. The CDR3 DNA reads TGTGCCAGCAGCCCGCCCCACGGCAGGGTCACTGAAGCTTTCTTT. Amino acids: CASSPPHGRVTEAFF.

The V and J genes are TRBV27 and TRBJ1-1; D gene ambiguous. The CDR3 covers 14 residues. Germline V gene sequence: CDR1 MNHEY, CDR2 SMNVEV (reference sequence). V dropped 0 bases and J dropped 4 bases, with 9 bases sitting between them. The CDR3 protein is CASSLSRTGTEAFF. The CDR3 DNA follows: TGTGCCAGCAGTTTATCTCGTACGGGCACTGAAGCTTTCTTT.

The chain has TRBV7-6 and TRBJ2-1; tentatively, D is TRBD1 (5 bases). This CDR3 is built from 17 residues. V lost 3 bases, J lost 5 bases, and 20 bases lay in between. Germline V gene data show CDR1 as SGHVS and CDR2 as FNYEAQ. Here the CDR3 DNA reads TGTGCCAGCAGCTTTTTAAATCGGTACAGGTCGGACAATGAGCAGTTCTTC. Its translation: CASSFLNRYRSDNEQFF.

The chain recombines TRBV7-3 with TRBJ2-2; D gene uncertain. This CDR3 spans 14 amino acids. From germline, CDR1 is SGHTA and CDR2 FQGTGA. V shed 4 bases and J shed 4 bases, with 10 bases lying between them. The CDR3 region is CASSSSRVTGELFF. The CDR3 region has the DNA TGTGCCAGCAGCTCTTCTCGGGTCACCGGGGAGCTGTTTTTT.

J is TRBJ2-1 and V is TRBV29-1; the match to TRBD1 covers 10 bases. V lost 7 bases and J lost 7; bases outside the gene matches: 10. Germline V gene sequence: CDR1 SQVTM, CDR2 ANQGSEA. The CDR3 is made up of 14 amino acids. This CDR3 reads CSAPGQGTGNEQFF. DNA of the CDR3: TGCAGCGCTCCGGGACAGGGGACGGGGAATGAGCAGTTCTTC.

DNA of the CDR3: TGTGCCAGCAGCTTGAGAGGGGGCGTCCACGAGCAGTACTTC. Translation: CASSLRGGVHEQYF. The rearrangement uses TRBV5-6 and TRBJ2-7; TRBD1 matches 7 bases. The V and J ends lost 1 base and 5 bases, in that order; junction bases with no gene match: 6. CDR1 and CDR2 (germline): SGHDT, YYEEEE. The CDR3 has 14 amino acids.

V usage is TRBV9 and J usage is TRBJ2-2; TRBD2 is a possible D gene (6 bases). Trimming stripped 5 bases from V and 3 bases from J, with 11 bases between. Germline CDR1 SGDLS, CDR2 YYNGEE. The CDR3 extends over 14 amino acids. CDR3 region: CASREGSYTGELFF. CDR3 coding DNA: TGTGCCAGCAGGGAGGGTAGTTACACCGGGGAGCTGTTTTTT.

This clone was detected a few times. V usage is TRBV2 and J usage is TRBJ2-1; TRBD2 matches at 9 bases. The CDR3 has 15 residues. Trimming removed 8 bases from V and 0 bases from J; junction bases left unmatched: 5. Germline assignment: CDR1 SNHLY and CDR2 FYNNEI. CDR3: CASGEAGGSYNEQFF. In DNA, the CDR3 is TGTGCCAGCGGGGAAGCGGGGGGCTCCTACAATGAGCAGTTCTTC.

The chain employs TRBV2 and TRBJ1-4; TRBD1 matches 7 bases. The germline V gene encodes CDR1 SNHLY and CDR2 FYNNEI. Trimming cost V 3 bases and J 5 bases; bases outside gene matches: 9. The CDR3 totals 16 residues. CDR3 in amino acids: CASSDDPDRLNEKLFF. The CDR3 DNA reads as TGTGCCAGCAGTGATGACCCGGACAGGCTGAATGAAAAACTGTTTTTT.

This chain joins TRBV19 and TRBJ2-7; TRBD2 aligns across 7 bases. Unmatched junction bases numbered 7, after V lost 2 bases and J lost 0 bases. The CDR3 extends over 16 amino acids. Germline V gene data show CDR1 as LNHDA and CDR2 as SQIVND (reference sequence). CDR3 DNA sequence: TGTGCCAGTAGTATAAGTACCGGCGGGAGCTCCTACGAGCAGTACTTC. Encoded protein: CASSISTGGSSYEQYF.